Each of the 31 T cell receptor beta chains below was sequenced from the same sample in a study of T cells in Graves' hyperthyroidism and ophthalmopathy. Template material for amplifying TCR beta CDR3 regions consisted of RNA transcripts. HTBI primers were employed in a first-round RT-PCR of the TCR CDR3. TCRdb processed the multiplex PCR reads anew with MiXCR; each CDR3 protein has one entry. Of some 620,000 distinct CDR3 sequences listed, 15% to 20% are singletons. The sample consisted of blood. The source is a young woman with Graves' hyperthyroidism.

This clonotype came up a few times. A read error may be the cause here, since a much bigger clone is one base away. The V gene is TRBV28, the J gene TRBJ2-5, with 9 bases matching TRBD1. Trimming removed 9 bases from V and 5 bases from J; junction bases left unmatched: 13. This CDR3 spans 15 amino acids. Germline V lookup: CDR1 MDHEN, CDR2 SYDVKM. CDR3 residues: CASDPGDRVDETQYF. CDR3 in DNA: TGTGCCAGTGACCCCGGGGACAGGGTAGACGAGACCCAGTACTTC.

This clonotype was seen a handful of times. The V and J genes are TRBV9 and TRBJ2-1; 8 bases fit TRBD2. This CDR3 comprises 16 residues. J gave up 3 bases and V 4 bases, and 9 bases lay outside the gene matches. CDR1 is SGDLS, CDR2 YYNGEE, per germline. CDR3 bases: TGTGCCAGCAGCCCGGGGGTGGGACTAGACTACAATGAGCAGTTCTTC. Translated: CASSPGVGLDYNEQFF.

This clonotype has just a few counts. The rearrangement uses TRBV5-5 and TRBJ2-7; 8 nucleotides align to TRBD2. The CDR3 runs to 16 residues. The germline CDR1 and CDR2 sequences are SGHKS and YYEKEE (reference sequence). Trimming cost V 4 bases and J 1 base; bases outside gene matches: 10. Written as DNA, the CDR3 is TGTGCCAGCAGCCCCCAAGAGCGGGAGATATCCTACGAGCAGTACTTC. It codes for CASSPQEREISYEQYF.

This clonotype was seen repeatedly, ten times or more. The J gene is TRBJ1-2, the V gene TRBV2; D is unclear. The CDR3 runs 14 residues. Trimming pared 7 bases from V and 5 bases from J, leaving 17 bases between. From germline, CDR1 is SNHLY and CDR2 FYNNEI. CDR3 coding DNA: TGTGCCAGCAAGCAAGCCCCTTGGGCTTATGGCTACACCTTC. Translation: CASKQAPWAYGYTF.

The J gene is TRBJ1-3, the V gene TRBV7-9, with 7 bases that match TRBD1. Germline V gives CDR1 SEHNR, CDR2 FQNEAQ (reference sequence). CDR3 length: 16 amino acids. Trimming removed 5 bases from V and 0 bases from J; junction bases left unmatched: 7. The CDR3: CASSAAGGLSGNTIYF. Written as DNA, the CDR3 is TGTGCCAGCAGCGCCGCAGGGGGTCTCTCTGGAAACACCATATATTTT.

The chain employs TRBV30 and TRBJ2-1; 9 positions match TRBD2. The CDR3 is 13 residues long. J gave up 13 bases and V 2 bases, and 9 bases lay outside the gene matches. The germline V gene encodes CDR1 GTSNPN and CDR2 SVGIG (reference sequence). The CDR3 loop is CAWSSLAGLGQFF. In DNA form, the CDR3 reads TGTGCCTGGAGTTCACTAGCGGGCCTAGGACAGTTCTTC.

This clonotype was recorded many times. This rearrangement joins TRBV7-9 to TRBJ2-5; maybe TRBD1 (6 bases). The CDR3 is made up of 14 amino acids. Germline lookup yields CDR1 SEHNR and CDR2 FQNEAQ (reference sequence). V dropped 5 bases and J dropped 1 base, with 11 bases sitting between them. CDR3 residues: CASSRPDSQETQYF. The CDR3 nucleotides read TGTGCCAGCAGCCGCCCGGACAGCCAAGAGACCCAGTACTTC.

The chain employs TRBV20-1 and TRBJ2-7, with TRBD2 as a possible D gene (6 bases). Per germline, CDR1 DFQATT and CDR2 SNEGSKA (reference sequence). CDR3 length: 15 residues. V lost 0 bases and J 2 bases, leaving 14 bases between the germline ends. For the CDR3, the DNA is TGCAGTGCTAGAGAGAGCCGGCGGGGCCCCTACGAGCAGTACTTC. Translated, it gives CSARESRRGPYEQYF.

The rearrangement uses TRBV24-1 and TRBJ2-5; 8 bases are shared with TRBD2. Trimming cost V 7 bases and J 5 bases; bases outside gene matches: 8. Germline CDR1 reads KGHDR; CDR2 reads SFDVKD. CDR3 length equals 14 residues. In DNA, the CDR3 is TGTGCCACCAGGTCGGGAGGGTTAAAGGAGACCCAGTACTTC. It translates to CATRSGGLKETQYF.

This clonotype was found many times. This chain connects TRBV5-1 to TRBJ1-5; the D gene is possibly TRBD1 (6 bases). The CDR3 contains 15 residues. The V gene's germline CDR1 is SGHRS and CDR2 YFSETQ. V was shortened by 0 bases and J by 2 bases, with 9 bases between the two germline ends. The CDR3 region has the DNA TGCGCCAGCAGCTTGGCGGGACACCGCAATCAGCCCCAGCATTTT. It translates to CASSLAGHRNQPQHF.

V and J are TRBV5-1 and TRBJ2-1, with D perhaps TRBD1 (6 bases). The CDR3 length is 14 residues. V lost 1 base and J lost 5, with 10 bases in between. Germline V gives CDR1 SGHRS, CDR2 YFSETQ. The CDR3 region is CASSLWDTNNEQFF. The CDR3, as DNA: TGCGCCAGCAGCTTGTGGGACACAAACAATGAGCAGTTCTTC.

This clonotype was counted only a few times. V gene TRBV29-1 combines with J gene TRBJ2-1; TRBD1 aligns across 7 bases. The trim removed 7 bases at V and 8 bases at J, leaving 8 bases unmatched. The CDR3 runs 12 residues. The germline V gene has CDR1 SQVTM and CDR2 ANQGSEA. The CDR3 DNA is TGCAGCGAGAAGACAGGGTTGGATGAGCAGTTCTTC. The encoded protein is CSEKTGLDEQFF.

This clonotype has ten or more counts. This sequence joins TRBV5-8 and TRBJ1-4; the D is unclear. Germline V gives CDR1 SGHTS, CDR2 YDEGEE. The CDR3 runs to 13 residues. V lost 0 bases, J lost 3 bases, and 3 bases lay in between. In nucleotides, the CDR3 is TGTGCCAGCAGCTTGGGTGCTAATGAAAAACTGTTTTTT. Protein product: CASSLGANEKLFF.

This clonotype is a singleton in its sample. V is TRBV19 and J is TRBJ2-3; 16 nucleotides agree with TRBD2. The CDR3 is made up of 18 amino acids. Germline CDR1 reads LNHDA; CDR2 reads SQIVND (reference sequence). V shed 3 bases, J shed 2 bases, and the junction held 5 bases outside the gene matches. Written as DNA, the CDR3 is TGTGCCAGTAGTATGGGACTAGCGGGAGGGCCCAACACAGATACGCAGTATTTT. Amino acid sequence: CASSMGLAGGPNTDTQYF. Combining the CDR3 with reference TRBV19 and TRBJ2-3 gives the whole variable domain DGGITQSPKYLFRKEGQNVTLSCEQNLNHDAMYWYRQDPGQGLRLIYYSQIVNDFQKGDIAEGYSVSREKKESFPLTVTSAQKNPTAFYLCASSMGLAGGPNTDTQYFGPGTRLTVL.

This clonotype was counted ten times or more. This chain links TRBV7-8 with TRBJ1-1, with D unresolved. The germline V and J ends were trimmed by 2 bases and 6 bases, with 10 bases remaining between them. Looked up from germline, CDR1 is SGHVS and CDR2 is FQNEAQ. The CDR3 totals 13 residues. The CDR3 region has the DNA TGTGCCAGCAGCTTACTGCCCTACCCTGAAGCTTTCTTT. This encodes CASSLLPYPEAFF. Filled out from reference TRBV7-8 and TRBJ1-1, the complete variable domain reads GAGVSQSPRYKVAKRGQDVALRCDPISGHVSLFWYQQALGQGPEFLTYFQNEAQLDKSGLPSDRFFAERPEGSVSTLKIQRTQQEDSAVYLCASSLLPYPEAFFGQGTRLTVV.

This clonotype was counted at least ten times. As DNA, the CDR3 is TGTGCCACCAGCCTCGGCAGCCTCCCAGGGTATGGCTACACCTTC. Amino acids: CATSLGSLPGYGYTF. This chain joins TRBV24-1 and TRBJ1-2; D is possibly TRBD1 (5 bases). The CDR3 loop spans 15 amino acids. Trimming removed 7 bases at V and 5 bases at J, with 19 bases between. CDR1 and CDR2 (germline): KGHDR, SFDVKD.

This clonotype came up a few times. The DNA for the CDR3 is TGTGCCAGCAGGCCAGGCGGCGGGTCCTACGAGCAGTACTTC. Protein: CASRPGGGSYEQYF. V is TRBV12-3 or TRBV12-4 and J is TRBJ2-7, with D perhaps TRBD2 (5 bases). The CDR3 loop spans 14 amino acids. V lost 6 bases to trimming and J lost 1 base, with 13 bases between them.

The chain links TRBV9 to TRBJ1-2; 8 bases are a match to TRBD1. The CDR3 has 14 residues. The germline CDR1 and CDR2 sequences are SGDLS and YYNGEE. Germline trimming cut 1 base from V and 3 bases from J; bases unmatched to any gene: 2. This CDR3 reads CASSVQGADYGYTF. CDR3 coding DNA: TGTGCCAGCAGCGTACAGGGGGCCGACTATGGCTACACCTTC.

The CDR3 DNA sequence: TGCAGTGCTGGACAGGGAGAAGGCACTAATGAAAAACTGTTTTTT. Protein sequence: CSAGQGEGTNEKLFF. This chain uses TRBV20-1 with TRBJ1-4; 8 nucleotides agree with TRBD1. Looked up from germline, CDR1 is DFQATT and CDR2 is SNEGSKA (reference sequence). The V segment lost 5 bases and the J segment 2 bases; nucleotides outside the gene matches: 7. The CDR3 extends over 15 amino acids.

This clonotype was detected ten times or more. The chain links TRBV2 to TRBJ2-1; D tentatively reads TRBD1 or TRBD2 (5 bases each). The CDR3 is 15 residues long. V lost 9 bases and J lost 3, with 18 bases in between. Germline V gene lookup returns CDR1 SNHLY and CDR2 FYNNEI. Written as DNA, the CDR3 is TGTGCCAGACCCCGAAGGGGAGTTGGCTACAATGAGCAGTTCTTC. Protein sequence: CARPRRGVGYNEQFF. The full variable domain, with the rest looked up from reference TRBV2 and TRBJ2-1, is EPEVTQTPSHQVTQMGQEVILRCVPISNHLYFYWYRQILGQKVEFLVSFYNNEISEKSEIFDDQFSVERPDGSNFTLKIRSTKLEDSAMYFCARPRRGVGYNEQFFGPGTRLTVL.

There are many counts of this clonotype. The chain employs TRBV13 and TRBJ2-4, with D possibly being TRBD1 (6 bases). Germline CDR1 PRHDT, CDR2 FYEKMQ (reference sequence). Trimming removed 5 bases at V and 8 bases at J, with 19 bases between. This CDR3 has 15 residues. CDR3 loop: CASSPPRDKGDIQYF. Written as DNA, the CDR3 is TGTGCCAGCAGCCCCCCCAGGGACAAGGGGGACATTCAGTACTTC.

The chain couples TRBV11-1 to TRBJ2-2; D assignment may be TRBD1 or TRBD2 (5 bases each). There are 15 residues in the CDR3. Trimming shortened V by 5 bases and J by 7 bases, and 17 bases separated the two germline ends. CDR1 SGHAT and CDR2 FQDESV come from the germline V gene (reference sequence). The CDR3 loop is CASSPRGELNGELFF. The DNA for the CDR3 is TGTGCCAGCAGCCCTAGAGGGGAACTCAACGGGGAGCTGTTTTTT.

This clonotype has more than one count but fewer than ten. The J gene is TRBJ1-1, the V gene TRBV13; D gene unclear. CDR3 length: 14 amino acids. Trimming removed 4 bases at V and 0 bases at J, with 9 bases between. Germline assignment: CDR1 PRHDT and CDR2 FYEKMQ (reference sequence). The CDR3 loop reads CASSYWIMNTEAFF. In nucleotides, the CDR3 is TGTGCCAGCAGCTATTGGATTATGAACACTGAAGCTTTCTTT.

This clonotype was found many times. The junction departs from the called germline gene at one end, perhaps through a read error. The rearrangement uses TRBV7-9 and TRBJ2-5, with 10 positions matching TRBD2. The germline V gene encodes CDR1 SEHNR and CDR2 FQNEAQ (reference sequence). This CDR3 comprises 13 residues. In DNA form, the CDR3 reads TGTGCCAGCAGTTTAGCGGGGGGAGAGACCCAGTACTTC. It codes for CASSLAGGETQYF.

The gene calls are TRBV13 and TRBJ2-1, with a tentative D call TRBD2 (5 bases). Between the trimmed V and J ends, which lost 5 bases and 4 bases, there was a span of 12 bases. The CDR3 is made up of 14 amino acids. Germline V gives CDR1 PRHDT, CDR2 FYEKMQ (reference sequence). The CDR3 loop is CASSVSSGYNEQFF. The CDR3 DNA is TGTGCCAGCAGCGTATCCAGCGGTTACAATGAGCAGTTCTTC. Variable domain in full (rest from reference TRBV13 and TRBJ2-1): AAGVIQSPRHLIKEKRETATLKCYPIPRHDTVYWYQQGPGQDPQFLISFYEKMQSDKGSIPDRFSAQQFSDYHSELNMSSLELGDSALYFCASSVSSGYNEQFFGPGTRLTVL.

This clonotype showed up just a few times. The rearrangement joins TRBV7-9 to TRBJ1-2, with 7 nucleotides matching TRBD1. The CDR3 loop spans 15 amino acids. V lost 5 bases to trimming and J lost 4 bases; unmatched junction nucleotides: 10. Germline V gives CDR1 SEHNR, CDR2 FQNEAQ (reference sequence). The CDR3 spells CASSVTEGARYGYTF. Written as DNA, the CDR3 is TGTGCCAGCAGCGTGACCGAGGGGGCTCGCTATGGCTACACCTTC.

With regard to this clonotype: An end of the junction does not agree with germline; a read error may underlie this. This CDR3 is CASSRDRASAPAF. The DNA for the CDR3 is TGTGCCAGCAGTCGGGACAGGGCGTCAGCCCCAGCATTT. The chain employs TRBV12-3 or TRBV12-4 and TRBJ1-5; TRBD1 matches 9 bases. The CDR3 sequence is 13 residues long.

The chain combines TRBV6-2 or TRBV6-3 with TRBJ2-6, with D tentatively TRBD1 or TRBD2 (6 bases each). The CDR3 loop spans 17 amino acids. V lost 2 bases and J lost 2, with 13 bases in between. Germline V lookup: CDR1 MNHEY, CDR2 SVGEGT. The CDR3 region has the DNA TGTGCCAGCAGTTACAAGGGGGAGGTCCCTGGGGCCAACGTCCTGACTTTC. Its translation is CASSYKGEVPGANVLTF.

This clonotype was found many times. The chain combines TRBV3-1 with TRBJ1-2; 7 positions agree with TRBD1. Germline loops: CDR1 LGHDT, CDR2 YNNKEL (reference sequence). The CDR3 runs to 12 residues. With V trimmed by 1 base and J by 12 bases, 5 bases remained unmatched. The CDR3 DNA follows: TGTGCCAGCAGCCAAGCAGACAGGGCACACACCTTC. Amino acid sequence: CASSQADRAHTF.

This clonotype occurred many times. This sequence joins TRBV28 and TRBJ2-7; 11 bases are a match to TRBD2. Germline V gene data show CDR1 as MDHEN and CDR2 as SYDVKM. V lost 5 bases and J lost 5; bases outside the gene matches: 5. CDR3 length equals 14 residues. In DNA, the CDR3 is TGTGCCAGCAGTCCGGGACTAGCGGTACACGAGCAGTACTTC. Its protein product is CASSPGLAVHEQYF.

This clonotype was recorded at least ten times. This chain connects TRBV7-2 to TRBJ2-3, with unresolved D. The CDR3 sequence is 14 residues long. The V gene's germline CDR1 is SGHTA and CDR2 FQGNSA. V was shortened by 2 bases and J by 2 bases, with 8 bases between the two germline ends. CDR3 sequence reads: CASSLFPNTDTQYF. The DNA of the CDR3 is TGTGCCAGCAGCTTATTCCCTAACACAGATACGCAGTATTTT.